The 19 T cell receptor beta chains presented below share a single source sample, sequenced in a study of cytomegalovirus exposure and HLA in healthy donors. The repertoire was sequenced with immunoSEQ multiplex PCR; TCRdb's copy has only in-frame clones and lacks some. The sample has tens of thousands of clones, roughly 95% seen once. The sequenced sample was PBMCs. Receptor source: a woman in her late teens or twenties in good health and CMV-seronegative.

The chain uses TRBV6-5 and TRBJ1-6; D remains ambiguous. Trimming cost V 6 bases and J 7 bases, with 7 bases left between them. This CDR3 has 12 amino acids. CDR1 MNHEY and CDR2 SVGAGI come from the germline V gene. The CDR3, as DNA: TGTGCCAGCAGGCCCAGAAATTCACCCCTCCACTTT. It translates to CASRPRNSPLHF.

Notes on this clone: Other DNA sequences in this specimen translate into the identical CDR3. The chain recombines TRBV6-5 with TRBJ1-1, with TRBD1 as a possible D gene (5 bases). The CDR3 has 14 residues. The germline V and J ends were trimmed by 2 bases and 3 bases, with 10 bases remaining between them. CDR1 MNHEY and CDR2 SVGAGI come from the germline V gene. The CDR3 DNA follows: TGTGCCAGCAGTTACGGTACAGGTTACACTGAAGCTTTCTTT. Residues: CASSYGTGYTEAFF.

This clone was found once. The rearrangement links TRBV6-5 to TRBJ2-5; a possible D gene is TRBD1 (5 bases). Deletions cut 2 bases from V and 4 bases from J, with 17 bases between. The CDR3 covers 16 residues. CDR1 is MNHEY and CDR2 is SVGAGI in the germline V gene. For the CDR3, the DNA is TGTGCCAGCAGTTACGGGCCATCCCCAAGGGGAGAGACCCAGTACTTC. This gives the protein CASSYGPSPRGETQYF.

The CDR3 here is CASSQDRGANSGNTIYF. The CDR3 DNA is TGCGCCAGCAGCCAAGATCGGGGTGCTAACTCTGGAAACACCATATATTTT. The chain carries TRBV4-1 and TRBJ1-3, with D unclear. Deletions cut 0 bases from V and 0 bases from J, with 12 bases between. The CDR3 has 17 residues. The germline CDR1 and CDR2 sequences are MGHRA and YSYEKL.

A single count supports this clone. The chain links TRBV5-1 to TRBJ1-1; D perhaps matches TRBD1 (6 bases). This CDR3 is 15 amino acids long. Trimming pared 3 bases from V and 1 base from J, leaving 13 bases between. CDR1 is SGHRS and CDR2 is YFSETQ in the germline V gene. The CDR3 DNA reads TGCGCCAGCAGCTCCCGGACAGAAAAGAACACTGAAGCTTTCTTT. Translated, it gives CASSSRTEKNTEAFF.

J is TRBJ2-2 and V is TRBV5-5; D gene uncertain. The CDR3 consists of 16 residues. Trimming removed 5 bases at V and 3 bases at J, with 17 bases between. Germline CDR1 and CDR2: SGHKS and YYEKEE (reference sequence). CDR3: CASRKQPPPDTGELFF. Written as DNA, the CDR3 is TGTGCCAGCAGAAAGCAACCCCCTCCCGACACCGGGGAGCTGTTTTTT.

V and J are TRBV11-3 and TRBJ2-1; 14 bases match TRBD2. The V segment lost 5 bases and the J segment 3 bases; nucleotides outside the gene matches: 9. The CDR3 is made up of 18 amino acids. Germline V gives CDR1 SGHNT, CDR2 YENEEA. This CDR3 reads CASSQTTGTSGSYNEQFF. The DNA for the CDR3 is TGTGCCAGCAGCCAAACGACCGGGACTAGCGGGAGCTACAATGAGCAGTTCTTC. Complete variable domain (other parts from reference TRBV11-3 and TRBJ2-1): EAGVVQSPRYKIIEKKQPVAFWCNPISGHNTLYWYLQNLGQGPELLIRYENEEAVDDSQLPKDRFSAERLKGVDSTLKIQPAELGDSAVYLCASSQTTGTSGSYNEQFFGPGTRLTVL.

The rearrangement links TRBV28 to TRBJ1-1, with D tentatively TRBD1 (6 bases). The CDR3 totals 13 residues. CDR1 is MDHEN, CDR2 SYDVKM, per germline. V lost 5 bases and J 7 bases, leaving 14 bases between the germline ends. The CDR3 sequence is CASSRTRTVEAFF. The CDR3 bases are TGTGCCAGCAGTCGAACCCGGACAGTTGAAGCTTTCTTT.

The V and J genes are TRBV7-9 and TRBJ1-2; 7 bases agree with TRBD1. The CDR3 runs 17 residues. The germline gives CDR1 SEHNR, CDR2 FQNEAQ (reference sequence). V dropped 0 bases and J dropped 1; count of bases not matched to a gene: 8. In DNA, the CDR3 is TGTGCCAGCAGCTTAGCCCCTCGGGACAGCATTAACTATGGCTACACCTTC. This gives the protein CASSLAPRDSINYGYTF.

V gene TRBV7-9 combines with J gene TRBJ1-1; D remains unclear. This CDR3 is 12 amino acids long. Trimming pared 1 base from V and 7 bases from J, leaving 7 bases between. The germline gives CDR1 SEHNR, CDR2 FQNEAQ (reference sequence). The CDR3 sequence: CASSLGFGEAFF. The CDR3 bases are TGTGCCAGCAGCTTAGGGTTCGGTGAAGCTTTCTTT.

The genes are TRBV6-4 and TRBJ1-2; D is uncertain. Germline V gene lookup returns CDR1 MRHNA and CDR2 SNTAGT. CDR3 size: 14 residues. Trimming took off 0 bases at V and 3 bases at J, with 8 bases between the two ends. The CDR3: CASSDSGRDYGYTF. For the CDR3, the DNA is TGTGCCAGCAGTGACTCCGGGCGGGACTATGGCTACACCTTC.

The chain couples TRBV18 to TRBJ2-5; D gene uncertain. This CDR3 spans 13 amino acids. The V and J ends lost 2 bases and 0 bases respectively, with 4 bases between them. From germline, CDR1 is KGHSH and CDR2 LQKENI. CDR3 sequence reads: CASSPIYQETQYF. The CDR3 coding sequence is TGTGCCAGCTCACCAATCTACCAAGAGACCCAGTACTTC.

J is TRBJ2-1 and V is TRBV19; D is possibly TRBD1 (5 bases). V gave up 3 bases and J gave up 5 bases, with 17 bases separating them. The CDR3 spans 16 residues. Germline assignment: CDR1 LNHDA and CDR2 SQIVND (reference sequence). The chain's CDR3 is CASSILAGPTDNEQFF. The CDR3 nucleotides read TGTGCCAGTAGTATTTTGGCAGGGCCTACGGACAATGAGCAGTTCTTC.

The chain links TRBV19 to TRBJ1-2, with TRBD1 matching 8 bases. Germline CDR1 is LNHDA and CDR2 is SQIVND (reference sequence). There are 14 residues in the CDR3. After removal of 4 bases from V and 4 bases from J, the junction contained 5 bases not matched to a gene. CDR3 sequence reads: CASSRDRGRYGYTF. The CDR3, as DNA: TGTGCCAGTAGTAGAGACAGGGGCCGCTATGGCTACACCTTC.

J is TRBJ2-7 and V is TRBV16; 12 nucleotides align to TRBD2. Losses at the gene ends were 3 bases for V and 3 bases for J; bases not matched to a gene: 0. Germline V gene sequence: CDR1 KGHSY, CDR2 FQNENV. The CDR3 length is 14 residues. Here the CDR3 DNA reads TGTGCCAGCAGCCAGACTAGCGGGAGCTACGAGCAGTACTTC. Translating it yields CASSQTSGSYEQYF. The variable domain in full, with the rest retrieved from reference TRBV16 and TRBJ2-7, is GEEVAQTPKHLVRGEGQKAKLYCAPIKGHSYVFWYQQVLKNEFKFLISFQNENVFDETGMPKERFSAKCLPNSPCSLEIQATKLEDSAVYFCASSQTSGSYEQYFGPGTRLTVT.

Only one count was recorded for this clone. The rearrangement joins TRBV28 to TRBJ2-1; 13 bases fit TRBD2. The CDR3 loop spans 24 amino acids. The J segment lost 2 bases and the V segment lost 2 bases, leaving 24 bases of the junction unmatched. Germline V gene data show CDR1 as MDHEN and CDR2 as SYDVKM. The CDR3 region is CASSLNRWTGKTSGRPIPYNEQFF. The CDR3 nucleotides are TGTGCCAGCAGTTTAAACCGGTGGACAGGAAAGACTAGCGGGAGGCCTATTCCCTACAATGAGCAGTTCTTC.

V gene TRBV2 combines with J gene TRBJ2-2; 11 bases map to TRBD2. Trimming cost V 3 bases and J 1 base; bases outside gene matches: 1. The CDR3 is made up of 16 amino acids. In germline, CDR1 is SNHLY, CDR2 FYNNEI. CDR3 coding DNA: TGTGCCAGCAGTGATCTAGCGGGAGGGAACACCGGGGAGCTGTTTTTT. This translates into CASSDLAGGNTGELFF.

The V and J genes are TRBV7-9 and TRBJ1-1; D remains ambiguous. V shed 3 bases and J shed 3 bases, with 8 bases lying between them. CDR1 is SEHNR, CDR2 FQNEAQ, per germline (reference sequence). The CDR3 consists of 13 residues. CDR3 coding DNA: TGTGCCAGCAGCTTCAGCGGGGACACTGAAGCTTTCTTT. It codes for CASSFSGDTEAFF.

V usage is TRBV5-8 and J usage is TRBJ1-4; TRBD1 might be the D (6 bases). The germline gives CDR1 SGHTS, CDR2 YDEGEE. V was trimmed by 6 bases and J by 10 bases, leaving 19 bases between them. CDR3 size: 14 residues. CDR3 region: CASIPGTSNVKLFF. CDR3 sequence (DNA): TGTGCCAGCATACCCGGGACATCGAACGTAAAACTGTTTTTT.